The clone carrying this T cell receptor beta chain was observed many times. Antigen specificity is unknown. This sample is drawn from a study of T cells in Graves' hyperthyroidism and ophthalmopathy. About the study: Peripheral blood was secured at the point of initial diagnosis, before any treatment.

The CDR3 runs 13 residues. V lost 5 bases and J lost 6, with 10 bases in between. Germline lookup yields CDR1 MNHEY and CDR2 SMNVEV (reference sequence). Amplified TCR beta CDR3 regions came from RNA transcripts. The HTBI set primed first-round TCR CDR3 RT-PCR. From the multiplex PCR reads, TCRdb called clonotypes with MiXCR, one entry per CDR3 protein. This table holds hundreds of thousands of distinct CDR3 sequences, around 14% found once. Findings and caveats of the study: In the analysis, a 13 V-J model separated ophthalmopathy from stable hyperthyroidism. The model foresaw ophthalmopathy a median roughly 6.6 months prior to onset.

The patients, who ranged from 18 to 65 in age, presented with newly diagnosed hyperthyroidism lasting under 2 months. The chain carries TRBV27 and TRBJ2-2; no clear D. Sequencing was carried out using blood. This receptor was taken from a woman aged 25 to 39 with Graves' hyperthyroidism that later progressed to Graves' ophthalmopathy. The CDR3 sequence: CASSNPGAGELFF. The CDR3 bases are TGTGCCAGCAGTAACCCAGGCGCCGGGGAGCTGTTTTTT.